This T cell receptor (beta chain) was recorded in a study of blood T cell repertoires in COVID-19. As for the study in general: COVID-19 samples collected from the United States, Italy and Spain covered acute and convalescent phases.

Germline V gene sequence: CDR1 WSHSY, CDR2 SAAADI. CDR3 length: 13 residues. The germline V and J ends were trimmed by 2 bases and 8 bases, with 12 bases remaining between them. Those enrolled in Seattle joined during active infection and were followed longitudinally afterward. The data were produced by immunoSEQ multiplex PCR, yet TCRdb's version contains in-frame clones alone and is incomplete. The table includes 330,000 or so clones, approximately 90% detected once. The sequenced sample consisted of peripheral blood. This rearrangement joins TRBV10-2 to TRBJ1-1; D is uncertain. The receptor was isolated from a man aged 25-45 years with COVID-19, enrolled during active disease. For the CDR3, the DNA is TGCGCCAGCAGTGAGGGAGTGTTCGGCGAAGCTTTCTTT. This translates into CASSEGVFGEAFF.